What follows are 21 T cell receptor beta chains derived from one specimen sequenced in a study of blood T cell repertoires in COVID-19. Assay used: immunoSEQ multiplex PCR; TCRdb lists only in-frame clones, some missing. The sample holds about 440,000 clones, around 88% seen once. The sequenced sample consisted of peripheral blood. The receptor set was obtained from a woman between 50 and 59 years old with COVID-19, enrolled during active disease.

The DNA of the CDR3 is TGTGCCAGCAGCTTAGTAGAGAGCTCCTATAATTCACCCCTCCACTTT. It encodes CASSLVESSYNSPLHF. The chain has TRBV11-2 and TRBJ1-6; no reliable D call. The CDR3 runs to 16 residues. V dropped 1 base and J dropped 0 bases, with 7 bases sitting between them. Germline loops: CDR1 SGHAT, CDR2 FQNNGV.

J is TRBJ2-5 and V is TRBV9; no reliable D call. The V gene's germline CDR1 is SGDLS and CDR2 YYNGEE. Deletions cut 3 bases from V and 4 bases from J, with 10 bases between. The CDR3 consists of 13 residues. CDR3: CASSGALGETQYF. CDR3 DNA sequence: TGTGCCAGCAGCGGAGCCCTCGGAGAGACCCAGTACTTC.

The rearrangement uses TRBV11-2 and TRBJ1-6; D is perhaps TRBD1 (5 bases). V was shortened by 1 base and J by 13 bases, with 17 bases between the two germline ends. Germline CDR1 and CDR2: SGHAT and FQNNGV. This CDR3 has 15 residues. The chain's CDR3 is CASSLVGGTLRPLHF. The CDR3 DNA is TGTGCCAGCAGCTTAGTCGGAGGGACCCTGAGGCCCCTCCACTTT.

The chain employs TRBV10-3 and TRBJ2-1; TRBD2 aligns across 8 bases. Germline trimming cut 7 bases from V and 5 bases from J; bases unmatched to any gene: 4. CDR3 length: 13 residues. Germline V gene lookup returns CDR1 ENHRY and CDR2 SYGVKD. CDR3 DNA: TGTGCCATCACCGGGGGGGCTGACAATGAGCAGTTCTTC. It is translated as CAITGGADNEQFF.

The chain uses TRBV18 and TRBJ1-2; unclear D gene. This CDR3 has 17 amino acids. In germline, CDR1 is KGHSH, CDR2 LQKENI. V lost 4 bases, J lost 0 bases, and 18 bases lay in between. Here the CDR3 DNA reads TGTGCCAGCTCACGCGGGGTAGGAACCCTAGCTAACTATGGCTACACCTTC. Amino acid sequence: CASSRGVGTLANYGYTF.

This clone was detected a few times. The CDR3 sequence: CASSQQATGYGYTF. The CDR3 DNA follows: TGTGCCAGCAGCCAGCAGGCTACCGGCTATGGCTACACCTTC. The V gene is TRBV3-1 (or the pseudogene TRBV3-2), the J gene TRBJ1-2; D is undetermined. Looked up from germline, CDR1 is LGHDT and CDR2 is YNNKEL (reference sequence). The CDR3 has 14 amino acids. V was pared by 3 bases and J by 4 bases, with 12 bases between.

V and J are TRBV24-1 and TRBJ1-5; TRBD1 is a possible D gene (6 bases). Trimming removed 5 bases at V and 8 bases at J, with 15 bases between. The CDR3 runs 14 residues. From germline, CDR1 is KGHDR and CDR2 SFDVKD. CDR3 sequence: CATSGETGVEPQHF. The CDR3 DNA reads TGTGCCACCAGTGGGGAGACAGGCGTGGAGCCCCAGCATTTT.

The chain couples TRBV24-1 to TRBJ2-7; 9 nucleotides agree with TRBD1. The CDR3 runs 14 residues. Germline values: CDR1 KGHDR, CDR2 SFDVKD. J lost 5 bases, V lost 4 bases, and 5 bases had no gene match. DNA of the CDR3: TGTGCCACCAGTGAGACAGGGGGTAAAAACGAGCAGTACTTC. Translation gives CATSETGGKNEQYF.

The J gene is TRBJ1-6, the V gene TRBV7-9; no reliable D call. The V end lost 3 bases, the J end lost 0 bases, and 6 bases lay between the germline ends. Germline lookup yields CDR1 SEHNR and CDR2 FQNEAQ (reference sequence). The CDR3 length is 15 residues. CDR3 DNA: TGTGCCAGCAGCTTGGGGAGCTCCTATAATTCACCCCTCCACTTT. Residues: CASSLGSSYNSPLHF.

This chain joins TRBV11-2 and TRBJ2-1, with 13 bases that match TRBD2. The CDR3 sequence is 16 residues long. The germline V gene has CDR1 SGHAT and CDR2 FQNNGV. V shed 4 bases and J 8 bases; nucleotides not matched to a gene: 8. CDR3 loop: CASSSRLAGGTHEQFF. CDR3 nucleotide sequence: TGTGCCAGCAGCTCCAGACTAGCGGGGGGTACCCATGAGCAGTTCTTC. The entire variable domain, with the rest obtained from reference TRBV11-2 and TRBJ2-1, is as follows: EAGVAQSPRYKIIEKRQSVAFWCNPISGHATLYWYQQILGQGPKLLIQFQNNGVVDDSQLPKDRFSAERLKGVDSTLKIQPAKLEDSAVYLCASSSRLAGGTHEQFFGPGTRLTVL.

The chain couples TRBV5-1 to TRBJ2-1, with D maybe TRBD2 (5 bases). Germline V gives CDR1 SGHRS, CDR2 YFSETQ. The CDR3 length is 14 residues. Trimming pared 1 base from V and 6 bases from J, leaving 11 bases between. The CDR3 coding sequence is TGCGCCAGCAGCTTGTATTCTAGCTCCAATGAGCAGTTCTTC. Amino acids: CASSLYSSSNEQFF.

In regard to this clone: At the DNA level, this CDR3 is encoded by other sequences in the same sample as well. The CDR3: CASSFLAGANNEQFF. CDR3 in DNA: TGCGCCAGCAGCTTCCTAGCGGGGGCAAACAATGAGCAGTTCTTC. This chain links TRBV5-1 with TRBJ2-1; 10 bases fit TRBD2. CDR1 is SGHRS and CDR2 is YFSETQ in the germline V gene. This CDR3 comprises 15 residues. With 2 bases clipped from V and 5 bases from J, the junction kept 4 bases outside the gene matches.

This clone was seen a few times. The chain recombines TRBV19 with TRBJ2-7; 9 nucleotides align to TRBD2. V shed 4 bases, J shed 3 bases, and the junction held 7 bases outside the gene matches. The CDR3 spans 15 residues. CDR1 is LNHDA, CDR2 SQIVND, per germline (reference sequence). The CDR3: CASSTPAGGHYEQYF. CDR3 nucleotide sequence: TGTGCCAGTAGTACCCCAGCGGGGGGCCACTACGAGCAGTACTTC.

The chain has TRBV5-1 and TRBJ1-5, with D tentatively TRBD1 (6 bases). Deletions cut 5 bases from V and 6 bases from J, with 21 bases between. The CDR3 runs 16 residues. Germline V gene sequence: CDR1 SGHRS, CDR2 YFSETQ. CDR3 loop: CASSLNGVGAGQPQHF. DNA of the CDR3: TGCGCCAGCAGTCTTAACGGGGTGGGGGCTGGTCAGCCCCAGCATTTT.

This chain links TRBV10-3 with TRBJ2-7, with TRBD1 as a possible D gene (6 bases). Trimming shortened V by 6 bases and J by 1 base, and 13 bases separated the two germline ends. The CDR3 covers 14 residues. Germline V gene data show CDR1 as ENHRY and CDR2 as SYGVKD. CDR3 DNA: TGTGCCATCAGGGAGGACAGCGCTTCCTACGAGCAGTACTTC. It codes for CAIREDSASYEQYF.

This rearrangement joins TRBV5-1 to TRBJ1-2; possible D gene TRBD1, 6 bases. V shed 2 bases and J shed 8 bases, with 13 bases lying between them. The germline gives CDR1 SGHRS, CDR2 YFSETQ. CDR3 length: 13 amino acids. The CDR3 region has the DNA TGCGCCAGCAGCTTAATACAGGGCGGGGGCTACACCTTC. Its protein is CASSLIQGGGYTF.

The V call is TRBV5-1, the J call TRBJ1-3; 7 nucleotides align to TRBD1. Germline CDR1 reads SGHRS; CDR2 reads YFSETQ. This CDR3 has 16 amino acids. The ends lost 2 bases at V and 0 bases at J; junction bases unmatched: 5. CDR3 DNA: TGCGCCAGCAGCTTAGGACAGGTCTCCTCTGGAAACACCATATATTTT. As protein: CASSLGQVSSGNTIYF. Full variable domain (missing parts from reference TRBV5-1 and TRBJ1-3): KAGVTQTPRYLIKTRGQQVTLSCSPISGHRSVSWYQQTPGQGLQFLFEYFSETQRNKGNFPGRFSGRQFSNSRSEMNVSTLELGDSALYLCASSLGQVSSGNTIYFGEGSWLTVV.

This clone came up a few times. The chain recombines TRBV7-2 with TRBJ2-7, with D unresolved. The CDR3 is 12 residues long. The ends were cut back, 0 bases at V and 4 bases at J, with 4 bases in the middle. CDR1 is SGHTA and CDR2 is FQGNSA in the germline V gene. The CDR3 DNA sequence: TGTGCCAGCAGCTTAGCCACATACGAGCAGTACTTC. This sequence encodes CASSLATYEQYF.

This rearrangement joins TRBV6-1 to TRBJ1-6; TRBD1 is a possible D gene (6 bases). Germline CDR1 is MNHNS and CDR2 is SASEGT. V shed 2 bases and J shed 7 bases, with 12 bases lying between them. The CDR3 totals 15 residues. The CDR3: CASSESGQRNSPLHF. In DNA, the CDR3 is TGTGCCAGCAGTGAATCAGGACAGAGAAATTCACCCCTCCACTTT.

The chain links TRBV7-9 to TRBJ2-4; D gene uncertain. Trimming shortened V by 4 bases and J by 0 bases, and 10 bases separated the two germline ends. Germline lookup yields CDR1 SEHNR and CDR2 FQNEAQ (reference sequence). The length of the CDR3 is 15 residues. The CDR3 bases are TGTGCCAGCAGCTCTGATAGACTAGCCAAAAACATTCAGTACTTC. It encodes CASSSDRLAKNIQYF.

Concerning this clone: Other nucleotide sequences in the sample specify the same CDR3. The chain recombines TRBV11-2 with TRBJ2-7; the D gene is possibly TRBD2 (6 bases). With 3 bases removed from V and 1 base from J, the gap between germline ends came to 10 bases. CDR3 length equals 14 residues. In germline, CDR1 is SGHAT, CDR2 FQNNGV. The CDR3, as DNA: TGTGCCAGCAGCTTCGGGACTGGATCCTACGAGCAGTACTTC. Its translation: CASSFGTGSYEQYF.